The clone carrying this T cell receptor (beta chain) was detected once. The data originate from a study of T cell responses to AZD1222 COVID-19 vaccine. The protocol was immunoSEQ multiplex PCR, while the TCRdb copy is restricted to in-frame clones and leaves out a portion. The top ten hold 7.2% of the sample, which has 100,000 to 150,000 clones, about nine tenths seen once. Germline V gene data show CDR1 as MNHNS and CDR2 as SASEGT. The V and J ends lost 3 bases and 8 bases, in that order; junction bases with no gene match: 11. The CDR3 covers 16 residues. The receptor was isolated from an adult in good health. The chain employs TRBV6-1 and TRBJ2-1, with TRBD1 matching over 9 bases. The starting material was peripheral blood, obtained on day 0 of AZD1222 vaccination. This CDR3 is CASSDESRTGADEQFF. The CDR3 nucleotides read TGTGCCAGCAGTGATGAGAGTAGGACAGGGGCGGATGAGCAGTTCTTC.